The rows below give T cell receptor beta chains drawn from one sample of a study of human T cells and chemical hapten exposure. MiXCR, applied by TCRdb to the RACE reads, yields one record per CDR3 protein. This table holds about 46,000 distinct CDR3 sequences, around 9.4% found once. This sample comprised whole blood, obtained in connection with sensitization to the hapten diphenylcyclopropenone (DPC). These receptors all come from a woman in her 40s with alopecia areata. Some clones in this sample may be carry-over from other donors' samples. Each CDR3 is given with its conserved first and last residue. A D gene is named only where the DNA matches it firmly. Clone size appears in some rows only: once, few, many, or a class for an expanded clone.

CASSPDRGRGVEKLFF	TGTGCCAGCAGCCCAGACAGGGGGCGAGGAGTGGAAAAACTGTTTTTT	TRBV9	TRBJ1-4	few	TRBD1
CASTPSQNTEAFF	TGTGCCAGCACCCCCTCCCAGAACACTGAAGCTTTCTTT	TRBV12-3/TRBV12-4	TRBJ1-1	few	-
CASSFYYGSTNEKLFF	TGTGCCAGCAGTTTTTATTACGGATCAACTAATGAAAAACTGTTTTTT	TRBV12-3/TRBV12-4	TRBJ1-4	-	-
CASSLGLVEETQYF	TGTGCCAGCAGTTTAGGTCTAGTGGAAGAGACCCAGTACTTC	TRBV28	TRBJ2-5	-	-
CASSPRQDSSYEQYF	TGCGCCAGCAGCCCCCGTCAGGACTCGAGCTACGAGCAGTACTTC	TRBV4-1	TRBJ2-7	-	-
CASTVGLATDTQYF	TGTGCCAGCACCGTAGGCCTAGCGACAGATACGCAGTATTTT	TRBV9	TRBJ2-3	-	-
CASRTEAGTEAFF	TGTGCCAGCAGGACGGAGGCGGGCACTGAAGCTTTCTTT	TRBV6-2/TRBV6-3	TRBJ1-1	few	-
CASSLGSVYEQYF	TGTGCCAGCAGCTTGGGTTCAGTCTACGAGCAGTACTTC	TRBV5-8	TRBJ2-7	few	-
CASSPSSRDGSTDTQYF	TGTGCCAGCTCACCATCGTCACGGGACGGAAGCACAGATACGCAGTATTTT	TRBV18	TRBJ2-3	many	-
CSASRDRGNSPLHF	TGCAGTGCTAGCCGGGACAGGGGTAATTCACCCCTCCACTTT	TRBV20-1	TRBJ1-6	-	TRBD1
CSVDSGTSGTQYF	TGCAGCGTAGACTCCGGGACTAGCGGTACGCAGTATTTT	TRBV29-1	TRBJ2-3	many	TRBD2
CASGFMLGDVGDLAKNIQYF	TGTGCTAGTGGTTTTATGCTGGGTGACGTGGGTGATCTAGCCAAAAACATTCAGTACTTC	TRBV12-5	TRBJ2-4	-	-
CASSEGEFGTSGFDEQFF	TGTGCCAGCAGTGAGGGTGAATTCGGGACTAGCGGTTTCGATGAGCAGTTCTTC	TRBV2	TRBJ2-1	many	TRBD2
CASTVGAYEQYF	TGTGCCAGCACCGTTGGGGCCTACGAGCAGTACTTC	TRBV5-6	TRBJ2-7	many	-
CASSLSRGPNEQFF	TGTGCCAGCAGTTTATCCAGGGGGCCCAATGAGCAGTTCTTC	TRBV27	TRBJ2-1	few	TRBD1
CASSYVRQGTAEAFF	TGTGCCAGCAGTTACGTTCGACAGGGAACGGCTGAAGCTTTCTTT	TRBV6-6	TRBJ1-1	many	TRBD1
CSVYASGANVLTF	TGCAGCGTCTACGCCTCTGGGGCCAACGTCCTGACTTTC	TRBV29-1	TRBJ2-6	many	-
CASSFWGSTQETQYF	TGTGCCAGCAGCTTTTGGGGGTCGACCCAAGAGACCCAGTACTTC	TRBV7-2	TRBJ2-5	many	-
CSVSFLYNEQFF	TGCAGCGTTTCCTTCCTCTACAATGAGCAGTTCTTC	TRBV29-1	TRBJ2-1	many	-
CASSENYEQYF	TGTGCCAGCAGTGAGAACTACGAGCAGTACTTC	TRBV6-1	TRBJ2-7	many	-
CASSYSSKRRSNNSPLHF	TGTGCCAGCAGTTACTCGAGTAAGAGGCGATCTAATAATTCACCCCTCCACTTT	TRBV6-5	TRBJ1-6	few	-
CATSRETGGSSPQHF	TGTGCCACCAGCAGAGAAACAGGGGGCAGCTCGCCCCAGCATTTT	TRBV15	TRBJ1-5	many	TRBD1